The source of this TCR beta chain is a study of T cell changes during pregnancy in multiple sclerosis. Trimming stripped 8 bases from V and 4 bases from J, with 17 bases between. The CDR3 runs to 14 residues. Germline V CDR1 and CDR2: MNHEY, SMNVEV (reference sequence). Clones were read by immunoSEQ multiplex PCR, and TCRdb kept only the in-frame ones, dropping some. The data show roughly 100,000 clones, more than 80% seen once. This TCR came from a female donor with multiple sclerosis, enrolled in a pregnancy study. Material: peripheral blood, obtained before pregnancy. This chain links TRBV27 with TRBJ1-1, with TRBD1 as a possible D gene (6 bases). CDR3: CASSVDRGGTEAFF. The CDR3 DNA is TGTGCCAGCTCAGTAGATAGGGGGGGCACTGAAGCTTTCTTT.